Presented here are 2 T cell receptor beta chains from one specimen sequenced in a study of shared T cell receptors in the human thymus. Clones were sequenced by immunoSEQ multiplex PCR, and TCRdb holds only the in-frame ones, with some missing. Of 650,000 to 950,000 clones in the sample, roughly 88% were seen once. A further study also used this sample, focusing on human thymus T cells.

The source material was thymocytes. The receptor set was obtained from a girl under two years old with a congenital heart defect.

This rearrangement joins TRBV28 to TRBJ2-5, with D hard to call. The CDR3 runs 14 residues. V lost 3 bases and J 5 bases, leaving 13 bases between the germline ends. In germline, CDR1 is MDHEN, CDR2 SYDVKM. DNA of the CDR3: TGTGCCAGCAGTTTGGGTGGCGGATTTGAGACCCAGTACTTC. This sequence encodes CASSLGGGFETQYF.

The chain recombines TRBV4-1 with TRBJ2-1; D unclear. The CDR3 covers 17 residues. Per germline, CDR1 MGHRA and CDR2 YSYEKL. The V gene lost 3 bases and the J gene lost 1 base, with 16 bases spanning the gap. CDR3 sequence (DNA): TGCGCCAGCAGCCACTACTTGTCGAAATCTTCCTACAATGAGCAGTTCTTC. Amino acid sequence: CASSHYLSKSSYNEQFF.